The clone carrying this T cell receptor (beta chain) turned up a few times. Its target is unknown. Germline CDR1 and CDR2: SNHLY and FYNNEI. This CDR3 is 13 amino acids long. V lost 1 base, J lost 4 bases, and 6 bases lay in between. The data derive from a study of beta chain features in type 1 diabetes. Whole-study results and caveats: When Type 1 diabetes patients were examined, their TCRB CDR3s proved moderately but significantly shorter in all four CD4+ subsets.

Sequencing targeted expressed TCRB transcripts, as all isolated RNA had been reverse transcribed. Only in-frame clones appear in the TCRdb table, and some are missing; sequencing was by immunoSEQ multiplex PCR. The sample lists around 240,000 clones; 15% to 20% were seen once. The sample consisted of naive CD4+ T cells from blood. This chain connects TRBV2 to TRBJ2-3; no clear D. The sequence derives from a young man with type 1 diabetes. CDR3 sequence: CASSEGNADTQYF. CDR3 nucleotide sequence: TGTGCCAGCAGTGAAGGGAACGCAGATACGCAGTATTTT.